This TCR beta chain was documented in a study of blood T cell repertoires in COVID-19. Across the study: Specimens from acute and convalescent COVID-19 originated in the United States, Italy and Spain. PBMCs, B-cell-depleted T cells, or T cells were the source of the cDNA or gDNA that made up the material.

Data came from immunoSEQ multiplex PCR; TCRdb stores just in-frame clones and leaves some out. There are 65,000 to 90,000 clones in the sample; approximately 85% occur only once, and 8% lies in the top ten. The CDR3 loop spans 13 amino acids. V dropped 6 bases and J dropped 2; count of bases not matched to a gene: 5. Germline CDR1 is SQVTM and CDR2 is ANQGSEA. This chain joins TRBV29-1 and TRBJ2-3, with 7 bases that match TRBD1. Material: peripheral blood. The source is a middle-aged man with active COVID-19. DNA for the CDR3: TGCAGCGTGACAGGGCACGACACAGATACGCAGTATTTT. Translation gives CSVTGHDTDTQYF.